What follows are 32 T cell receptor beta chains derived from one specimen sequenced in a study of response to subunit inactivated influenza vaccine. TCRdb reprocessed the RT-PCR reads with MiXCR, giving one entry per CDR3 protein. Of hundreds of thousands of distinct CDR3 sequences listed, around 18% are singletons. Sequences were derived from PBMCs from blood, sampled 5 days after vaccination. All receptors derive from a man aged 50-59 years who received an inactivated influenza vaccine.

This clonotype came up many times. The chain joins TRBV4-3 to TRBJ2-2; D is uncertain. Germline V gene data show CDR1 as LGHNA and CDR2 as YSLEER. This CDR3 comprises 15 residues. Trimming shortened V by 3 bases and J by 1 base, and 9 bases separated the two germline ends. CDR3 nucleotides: TGCGCCAGCAGCCATGACGAGAGGAACACCGGGGAGCTGTTTTTT. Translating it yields CASSHDERNTGELFF.

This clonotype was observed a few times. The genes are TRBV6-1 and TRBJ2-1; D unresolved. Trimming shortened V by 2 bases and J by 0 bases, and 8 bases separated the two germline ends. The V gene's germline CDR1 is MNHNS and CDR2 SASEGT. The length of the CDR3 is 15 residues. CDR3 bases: TGTGCCAGCAGTGAACTTGGCAACTCCTACAATGAGCAGTTCTTC. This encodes CASSELGNSYNEQFF.

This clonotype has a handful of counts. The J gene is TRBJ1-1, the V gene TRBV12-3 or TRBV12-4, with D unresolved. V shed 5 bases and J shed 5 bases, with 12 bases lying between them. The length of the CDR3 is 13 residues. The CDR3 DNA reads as TGTGCCAGCAGTCCACGACTCGGGACTGAAGCTTTCTTT. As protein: CASSPRLGTEAFF.

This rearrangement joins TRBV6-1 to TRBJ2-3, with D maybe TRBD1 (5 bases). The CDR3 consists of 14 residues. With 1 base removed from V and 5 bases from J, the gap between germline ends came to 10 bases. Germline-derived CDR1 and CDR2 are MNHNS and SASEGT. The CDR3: CASSEVLRGDTQYF. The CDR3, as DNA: TGTGCCAGCAGTGAAGTACTTAGGGGAGATACGCAGTATTTT.

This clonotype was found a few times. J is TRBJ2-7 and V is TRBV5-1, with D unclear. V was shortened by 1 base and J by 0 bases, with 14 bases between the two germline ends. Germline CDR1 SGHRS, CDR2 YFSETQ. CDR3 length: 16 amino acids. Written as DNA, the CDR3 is TGCGCCAGCAGCTTGTCCCCCGAGGCGCCCTCCTACGAGCAGTACTTC. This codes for CASSLSPEAPSYEQYF.

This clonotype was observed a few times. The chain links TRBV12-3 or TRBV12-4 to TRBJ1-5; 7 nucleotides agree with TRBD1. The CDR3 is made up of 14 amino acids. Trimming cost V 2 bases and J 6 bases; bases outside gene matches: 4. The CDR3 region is CASSLFRGVQPQHF. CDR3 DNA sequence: TGTGCCAGCAGTTTATTCAGGGGGGTTCAGCCCCAGCATTTT.

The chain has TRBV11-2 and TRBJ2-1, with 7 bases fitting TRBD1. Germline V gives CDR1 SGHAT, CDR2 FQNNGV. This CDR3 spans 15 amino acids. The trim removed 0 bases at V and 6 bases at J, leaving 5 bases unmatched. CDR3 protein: CASSLDLRGRNEQFF. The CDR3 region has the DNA TGTGCCAGCAGCTTAGATTTAAGGGGGCGCAATGAGCAGTTCTTC.

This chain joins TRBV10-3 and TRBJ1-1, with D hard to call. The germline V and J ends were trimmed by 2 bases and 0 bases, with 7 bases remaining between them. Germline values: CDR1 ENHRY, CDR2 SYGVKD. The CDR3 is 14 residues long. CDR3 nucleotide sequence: TGTGCCATCAGTGAGGCAACTATGAACACTGAAGCTTTCTTT. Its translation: CAISEATMNTEAFF.

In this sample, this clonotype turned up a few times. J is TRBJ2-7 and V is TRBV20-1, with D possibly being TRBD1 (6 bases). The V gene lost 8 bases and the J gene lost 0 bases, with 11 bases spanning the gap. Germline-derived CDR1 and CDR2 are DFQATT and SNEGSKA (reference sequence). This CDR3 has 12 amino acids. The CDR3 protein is CSITGNSYEQYF. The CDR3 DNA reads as TGCAGTATTACAGGGAACTCCTACGAGCAGTACTTC.

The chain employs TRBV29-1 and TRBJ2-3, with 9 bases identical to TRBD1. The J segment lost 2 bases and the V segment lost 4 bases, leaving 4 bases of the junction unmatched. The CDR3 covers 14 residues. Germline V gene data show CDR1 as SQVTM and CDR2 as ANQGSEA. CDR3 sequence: CSVGTGAVTDTQYF. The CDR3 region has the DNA TGCAGCGTTGGGACAGGGGCGGTCACAGATACGCAGTATTTT.

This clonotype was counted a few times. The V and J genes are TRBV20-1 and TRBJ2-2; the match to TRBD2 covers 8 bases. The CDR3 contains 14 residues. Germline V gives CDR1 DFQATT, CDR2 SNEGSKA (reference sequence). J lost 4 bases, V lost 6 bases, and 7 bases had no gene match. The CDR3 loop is CSAPAGVSTGELFF. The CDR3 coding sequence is TGCAGTGCGCCAGCGGGGGTTTCCACCGGGGAGCTGTTTTTT.

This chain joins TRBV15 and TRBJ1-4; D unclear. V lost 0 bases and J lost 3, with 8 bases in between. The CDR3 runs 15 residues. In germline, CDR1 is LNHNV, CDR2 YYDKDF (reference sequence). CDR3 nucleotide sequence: TGTGCCACCAGCAGAGATCTAGGGTCTAATGAAAAACTGTTTTTT. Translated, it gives CATSRDLGSNEKLFF.

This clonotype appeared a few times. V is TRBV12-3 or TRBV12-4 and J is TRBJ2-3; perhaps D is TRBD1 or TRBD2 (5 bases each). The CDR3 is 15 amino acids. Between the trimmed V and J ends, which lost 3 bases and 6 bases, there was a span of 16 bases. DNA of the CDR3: TGTGCCAGCAGTTTCCCCCCGGGACGGATGGATACGCAGTATTTT. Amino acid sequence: CASSFPPGRMDTQYF.

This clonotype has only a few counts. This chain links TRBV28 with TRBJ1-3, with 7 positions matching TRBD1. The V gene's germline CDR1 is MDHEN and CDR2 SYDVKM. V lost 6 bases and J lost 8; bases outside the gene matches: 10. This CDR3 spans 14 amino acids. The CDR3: CASSPRGGTDTIYF. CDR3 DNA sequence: TGTGCCAGCAGCCCCAGGGGGGGTACGGACACCATATATTTT.

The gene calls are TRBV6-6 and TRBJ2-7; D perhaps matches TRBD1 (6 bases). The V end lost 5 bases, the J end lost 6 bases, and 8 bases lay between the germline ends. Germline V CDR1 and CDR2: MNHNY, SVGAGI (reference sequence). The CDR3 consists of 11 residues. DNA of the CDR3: TGTGCCAGCAGTACAGGGATCGAGCAGTACTTC. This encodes CASSTGIEQYF.

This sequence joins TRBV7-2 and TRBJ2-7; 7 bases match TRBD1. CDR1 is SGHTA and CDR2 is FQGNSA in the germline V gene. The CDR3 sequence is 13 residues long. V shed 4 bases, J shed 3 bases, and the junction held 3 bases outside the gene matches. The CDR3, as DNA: TGTGCCAGCAGCTGGGGACAGTACTACGAGCAGTACTTC. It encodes CASSWGQYYEQYF.

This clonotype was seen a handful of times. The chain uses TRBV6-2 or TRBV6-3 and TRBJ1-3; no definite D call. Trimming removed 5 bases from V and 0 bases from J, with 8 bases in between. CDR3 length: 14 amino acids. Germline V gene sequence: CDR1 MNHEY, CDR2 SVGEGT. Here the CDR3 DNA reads TGTGCCAGCAGTCTGCCTAGCTCTGGAAACACCATATATTTT. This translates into CASSLPSSGNTIYF.

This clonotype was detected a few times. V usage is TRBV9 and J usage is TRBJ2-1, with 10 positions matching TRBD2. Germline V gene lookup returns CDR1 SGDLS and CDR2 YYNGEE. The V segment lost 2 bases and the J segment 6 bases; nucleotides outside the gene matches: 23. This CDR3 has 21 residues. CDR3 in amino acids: CASSVLSSGSPHQVYSNEQFF. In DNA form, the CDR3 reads TGTGCCAGCAGCGTCCTATCTAGCGGGAGTCCTCACCAGGTATATTCCAATGAGCAGTTCTTC.

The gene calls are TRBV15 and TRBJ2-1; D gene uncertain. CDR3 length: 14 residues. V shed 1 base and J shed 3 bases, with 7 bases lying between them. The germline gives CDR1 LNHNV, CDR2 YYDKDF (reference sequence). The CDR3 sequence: CATSRVRGYNEQFF. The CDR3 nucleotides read TGTGCCACCAGCAGAGTGCGCGGCTACAATGAGCAGTTCTTC. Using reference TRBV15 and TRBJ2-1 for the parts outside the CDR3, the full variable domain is DAMVIQNPRYQVTQFGKPVTLSCSQTLNHNVMYWYQQKSSQAPKLLFHYYDKDFNNEADTPDNFQSRRPNTSFCFLDIRSPGLGDTAMYLCATSRVRGYNEQFFGPGTRLTVL.

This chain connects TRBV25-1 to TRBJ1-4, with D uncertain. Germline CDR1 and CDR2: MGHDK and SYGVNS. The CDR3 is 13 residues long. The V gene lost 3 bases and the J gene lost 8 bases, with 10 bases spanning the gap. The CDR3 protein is CASSDDLGEKLFF. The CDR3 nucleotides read TGTGCCAGCAGTGATGACCTGGGCGAAAAACTGTTTTTT.

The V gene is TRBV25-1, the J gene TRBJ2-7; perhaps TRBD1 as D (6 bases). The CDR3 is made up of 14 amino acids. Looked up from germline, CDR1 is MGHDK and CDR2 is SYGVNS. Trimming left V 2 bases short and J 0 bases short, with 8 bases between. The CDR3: CASSEGGLSYEQYF. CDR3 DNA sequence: TGTGCCAGCAGTGAAGGGGGCCTCTCCTACGAGCAGTACTTC.

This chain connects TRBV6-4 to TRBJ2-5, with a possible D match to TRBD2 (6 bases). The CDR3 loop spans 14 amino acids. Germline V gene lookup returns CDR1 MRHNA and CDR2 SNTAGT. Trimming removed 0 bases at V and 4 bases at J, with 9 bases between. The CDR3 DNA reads TGTGCCAGCAGTGACTCGGGGGGACGAGAGACCCAGTACTTC. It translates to CASSDSGGRETQYF.

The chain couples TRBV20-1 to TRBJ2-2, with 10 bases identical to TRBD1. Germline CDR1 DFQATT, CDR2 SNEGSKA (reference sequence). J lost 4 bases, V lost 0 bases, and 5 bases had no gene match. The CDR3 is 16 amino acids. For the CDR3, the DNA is TGCAGTGCTAGAGATGCCGGGACAGGGGTCACCGGGGAGCTGTTTTTT. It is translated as CSARDAGTGVTGELFF.

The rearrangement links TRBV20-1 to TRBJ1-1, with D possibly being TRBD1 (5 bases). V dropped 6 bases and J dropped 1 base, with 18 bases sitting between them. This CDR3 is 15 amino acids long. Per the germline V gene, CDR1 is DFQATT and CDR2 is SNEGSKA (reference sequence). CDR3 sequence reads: CSAPGRVGGNTEAFF. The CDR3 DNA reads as TGCAGTGCCCCAGGCAGGGTCGGGGGGAACACTGAAGCTTTCTTT.

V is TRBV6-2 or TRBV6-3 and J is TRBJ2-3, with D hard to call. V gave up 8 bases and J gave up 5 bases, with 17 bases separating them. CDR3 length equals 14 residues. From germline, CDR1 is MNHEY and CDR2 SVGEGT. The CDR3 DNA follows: TGTGCCAGCGTCCCCGGGCAGGTGATAGATACGCAGTATTTT. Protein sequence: CASVPGQVIDTQYF.

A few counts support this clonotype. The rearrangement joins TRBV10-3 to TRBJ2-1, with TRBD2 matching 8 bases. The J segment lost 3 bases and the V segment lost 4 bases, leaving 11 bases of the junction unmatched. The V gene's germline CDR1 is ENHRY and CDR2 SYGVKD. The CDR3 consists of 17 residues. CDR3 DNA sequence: TGTGCCATCAGTGCTAGGGGCCAGCGGGGGAACTACAATGAGCAGTTCTTC. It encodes CAISARGQRGNYNEQFF.

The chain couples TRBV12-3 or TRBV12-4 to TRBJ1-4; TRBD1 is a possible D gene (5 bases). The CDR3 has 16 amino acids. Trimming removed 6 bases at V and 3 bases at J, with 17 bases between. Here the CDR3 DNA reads TGTGCCAGCAGCCCTCTTCGGACATCGGCTAATGAAAAACTGTTTTTT. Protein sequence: CASSPLRTSANEKLFF.

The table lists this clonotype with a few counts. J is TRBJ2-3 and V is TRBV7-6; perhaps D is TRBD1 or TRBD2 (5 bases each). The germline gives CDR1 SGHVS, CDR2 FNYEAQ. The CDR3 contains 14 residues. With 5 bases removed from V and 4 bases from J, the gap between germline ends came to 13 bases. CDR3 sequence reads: CASSDRRGSDTQYF. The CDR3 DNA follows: TGTGCCAGCAGCGACAGACGGGGATCAGATACGCAGTATTTT.

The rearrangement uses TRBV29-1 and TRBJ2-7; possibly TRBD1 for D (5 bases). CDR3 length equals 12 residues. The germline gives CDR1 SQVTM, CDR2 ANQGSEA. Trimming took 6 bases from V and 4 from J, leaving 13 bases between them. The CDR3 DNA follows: TGCAGCGTCACGACAGAATTATACGAGCAGTACTTC. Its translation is CSVTTELYEQYF.

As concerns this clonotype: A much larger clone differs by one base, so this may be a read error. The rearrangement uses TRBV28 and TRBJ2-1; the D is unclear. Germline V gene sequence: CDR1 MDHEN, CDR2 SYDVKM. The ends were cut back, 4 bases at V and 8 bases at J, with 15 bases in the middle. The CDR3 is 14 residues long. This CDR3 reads CASSSSKVVDEQFF. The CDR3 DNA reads TGTGCCAGCAGTTCGAGTAAAGTGGTCGATGAGCAGTTCTTC.

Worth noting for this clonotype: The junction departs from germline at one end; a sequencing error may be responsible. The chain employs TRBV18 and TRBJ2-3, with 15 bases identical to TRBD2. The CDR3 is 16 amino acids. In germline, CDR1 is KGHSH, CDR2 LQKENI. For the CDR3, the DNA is TGTGCCAGCTCCCCACGGACTAGCGGGGGGGCTGATACGCAGTATTTT. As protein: CASSPRTSGGADTQYF.

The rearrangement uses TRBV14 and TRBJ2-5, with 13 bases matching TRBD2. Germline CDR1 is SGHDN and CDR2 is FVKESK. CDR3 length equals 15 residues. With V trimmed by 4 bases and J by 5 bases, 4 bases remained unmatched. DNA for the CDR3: TGTGCCAGCAGCCGCCAACTAGCGGGAGGGGAGACCCAGTACTTC. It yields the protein CASSRQLAGGETQYF.